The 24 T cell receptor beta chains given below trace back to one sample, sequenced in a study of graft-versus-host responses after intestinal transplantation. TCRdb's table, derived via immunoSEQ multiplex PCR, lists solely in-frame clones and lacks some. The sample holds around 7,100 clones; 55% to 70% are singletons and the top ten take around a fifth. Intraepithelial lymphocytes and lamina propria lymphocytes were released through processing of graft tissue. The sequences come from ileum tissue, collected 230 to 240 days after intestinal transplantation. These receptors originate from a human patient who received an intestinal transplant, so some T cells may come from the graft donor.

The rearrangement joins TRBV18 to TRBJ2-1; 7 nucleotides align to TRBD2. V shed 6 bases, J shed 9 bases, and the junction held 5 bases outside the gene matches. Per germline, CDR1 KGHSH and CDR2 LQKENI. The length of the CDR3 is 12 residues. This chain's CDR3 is CASSERGSEQFF. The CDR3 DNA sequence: TGTGCCAGCTCTGAGCGGGGAAGTGAGCAGTTCTTC.

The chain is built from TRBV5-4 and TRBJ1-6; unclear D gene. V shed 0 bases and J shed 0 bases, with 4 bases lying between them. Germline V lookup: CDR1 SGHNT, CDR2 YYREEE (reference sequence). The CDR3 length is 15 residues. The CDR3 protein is CASSLDSSYNSPLHF. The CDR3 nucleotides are TGTGCCAGCAGCTTGGACAGCTCCTATAATTCACCCCTCCACTTT.

The CDR3 sequence is CASSETSGGSDTQYF. The CDR3 coding sequence is TGTGCCAGCAGTGAGACTAGCGGGGGCTCAGATACGCAGTATTTT. The chain joins TRBV6-4 to TRBJ2-3; 12 bases map to TRBD2. Trimming at V came to 3 bases and at J to 4 bases, leaving 2 bases not matched to a gene. The length of the CDR3 is 15 residues. Germline V gene sequence: CDR1 MRHNA, CDR2 SNTAGT.

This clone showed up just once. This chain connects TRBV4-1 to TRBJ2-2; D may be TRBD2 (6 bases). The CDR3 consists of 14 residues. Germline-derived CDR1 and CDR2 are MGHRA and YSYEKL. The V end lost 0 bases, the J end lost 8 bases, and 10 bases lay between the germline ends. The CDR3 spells CASSQDGGAGELFF. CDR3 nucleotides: TGCGCCAGCAGCCAAGATGGAGGGGCGGGGGAGCTGTTTTTT.

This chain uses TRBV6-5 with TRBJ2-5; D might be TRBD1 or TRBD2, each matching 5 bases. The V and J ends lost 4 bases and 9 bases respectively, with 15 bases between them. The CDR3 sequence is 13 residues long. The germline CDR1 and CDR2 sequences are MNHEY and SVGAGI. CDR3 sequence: CASSFAEGESQYF. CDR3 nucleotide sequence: TGTGCCAGCAGTTTTGCAGAAGGGGAGTCCCAGTACTTC.

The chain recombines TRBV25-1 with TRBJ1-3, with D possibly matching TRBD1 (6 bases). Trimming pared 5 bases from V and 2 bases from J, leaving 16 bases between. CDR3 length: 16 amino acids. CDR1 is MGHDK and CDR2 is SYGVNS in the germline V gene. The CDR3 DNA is TGTGCCAGCAGTACCCCTTATTCAGGGGCTGGAAACACCATATATTTT. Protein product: CASSTPYSGAGNTIYF.

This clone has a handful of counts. DNA of the CDR3: TGCGCCAGCAGCTTGGCCAGTACGGCCCACCGGAACACCGGGGAGCTGTTTTTT. It is translated as CASSLASTAHRNTGELFF. This chain joins TRBV5-1 and TRBJ2-2; no reliable D call. The germline V and J ends were trimmed by 0 bases and 1 base, with 16 bases remaining between them. The CDR3 spans 18 residues. From germline, CDR1 is SGHRS and CDR2 YFSETQ.

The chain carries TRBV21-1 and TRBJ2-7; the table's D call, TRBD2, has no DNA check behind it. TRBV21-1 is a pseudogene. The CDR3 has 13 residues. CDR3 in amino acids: CASISGPDYEQYV. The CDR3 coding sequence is TGTGCCAGCATTTCAGGACCGGACTACGAGCAGTACGTC.

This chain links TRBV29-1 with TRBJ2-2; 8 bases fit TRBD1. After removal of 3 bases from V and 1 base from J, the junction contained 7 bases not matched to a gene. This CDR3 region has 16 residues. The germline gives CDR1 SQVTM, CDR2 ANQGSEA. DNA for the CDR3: TGCAGCGTTGAGGGATGGGGACAGGTGAACACCGGGGAGCTGTTTTTT. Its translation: CSVEGWGQVNTGELFF.

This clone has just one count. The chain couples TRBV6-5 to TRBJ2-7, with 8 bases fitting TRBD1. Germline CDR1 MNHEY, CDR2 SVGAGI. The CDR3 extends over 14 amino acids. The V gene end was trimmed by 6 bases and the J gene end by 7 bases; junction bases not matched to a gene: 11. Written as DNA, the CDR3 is TGTGCCAGCAGACCTCGGACAGGGAGCGAAGAGCAGTACGTC. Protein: CASRPRTGSEEQYV.

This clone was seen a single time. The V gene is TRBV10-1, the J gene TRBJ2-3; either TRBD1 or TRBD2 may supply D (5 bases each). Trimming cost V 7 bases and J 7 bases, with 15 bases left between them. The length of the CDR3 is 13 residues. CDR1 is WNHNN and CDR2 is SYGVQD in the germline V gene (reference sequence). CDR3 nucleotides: TGCGCCAGCAACCCGTGGGACCTTTATACGCAGTATTTT. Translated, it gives CASNPWDLYTQYF.

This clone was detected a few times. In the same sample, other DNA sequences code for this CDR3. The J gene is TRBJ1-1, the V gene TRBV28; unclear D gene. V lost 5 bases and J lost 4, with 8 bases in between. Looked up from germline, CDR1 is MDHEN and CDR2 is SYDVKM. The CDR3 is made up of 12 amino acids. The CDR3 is CASSPPATEAFF. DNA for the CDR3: TGTGCCAGCAGTCCCCCGGCCACTGAAGCTTTCTTT.

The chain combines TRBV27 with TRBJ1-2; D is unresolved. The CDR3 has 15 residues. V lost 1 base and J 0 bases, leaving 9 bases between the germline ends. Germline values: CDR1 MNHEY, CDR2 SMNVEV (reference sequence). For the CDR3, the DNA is TGTGCCAGCAGTTTATGGCCGGGGTCTAACTATGGCTACACCTTC. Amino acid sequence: CASSLWPGSNYGYTF.

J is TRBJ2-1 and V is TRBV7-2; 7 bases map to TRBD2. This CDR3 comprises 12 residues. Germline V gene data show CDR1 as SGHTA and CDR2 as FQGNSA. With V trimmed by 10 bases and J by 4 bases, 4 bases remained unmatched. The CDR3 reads CATGTTYNEQFF. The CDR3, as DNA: TGTGCCACCGGGACTACGTACAATGAGCAGTTCTTC.

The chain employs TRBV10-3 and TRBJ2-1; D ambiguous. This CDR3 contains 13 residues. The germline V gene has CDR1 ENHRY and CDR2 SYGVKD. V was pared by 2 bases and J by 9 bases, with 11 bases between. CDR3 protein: CAISEELVSEQFF. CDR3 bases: TGTGCCATCAGTGAGGAATTGGTGAGTGAGCAGTTCTTC.

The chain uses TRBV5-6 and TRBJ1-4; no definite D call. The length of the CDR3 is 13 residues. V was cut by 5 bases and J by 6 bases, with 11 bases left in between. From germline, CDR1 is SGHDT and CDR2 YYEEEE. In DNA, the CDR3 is TGTGCCAGCAGGCCGCAGGAAGATGAAAAACTGTTTTTT. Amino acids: CASRPQEDEKLFF.

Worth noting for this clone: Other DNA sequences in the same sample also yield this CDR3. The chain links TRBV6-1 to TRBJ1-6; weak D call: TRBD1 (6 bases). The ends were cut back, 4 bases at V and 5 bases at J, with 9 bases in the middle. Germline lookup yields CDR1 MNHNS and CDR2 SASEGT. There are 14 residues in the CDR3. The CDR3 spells CASSVEGDNSPLHF. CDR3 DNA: TGTGCCAGCAGTGTAGAGGGGGATAATTCACCCCTCCACTTT.

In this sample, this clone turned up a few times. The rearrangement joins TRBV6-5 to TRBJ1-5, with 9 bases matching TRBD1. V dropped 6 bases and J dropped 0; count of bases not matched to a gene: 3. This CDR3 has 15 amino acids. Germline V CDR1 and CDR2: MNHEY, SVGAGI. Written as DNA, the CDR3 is TGTGCCAGCAGATACAGGGGGCTTAGCAATCAGCCCCAGCATTTT. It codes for CASRYRGLSNQPQHF.

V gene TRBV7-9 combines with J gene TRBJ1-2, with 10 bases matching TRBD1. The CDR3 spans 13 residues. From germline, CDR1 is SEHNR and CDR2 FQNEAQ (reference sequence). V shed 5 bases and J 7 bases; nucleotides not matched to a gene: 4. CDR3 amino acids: CASSPDRGPGYTF. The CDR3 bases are TGTGCCAGCAGCCCCGACAGGGGGCCTGGCTACACCTTC.

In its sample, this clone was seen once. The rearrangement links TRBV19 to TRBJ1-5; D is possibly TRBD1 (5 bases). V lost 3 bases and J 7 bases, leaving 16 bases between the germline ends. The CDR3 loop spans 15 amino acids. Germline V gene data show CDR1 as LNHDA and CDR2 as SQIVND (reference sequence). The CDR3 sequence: CASSIQAGVRQPQHF. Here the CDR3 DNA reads TGTGCCAGTAGTATTCAGGCGGGGGTAAGGCAGCCCCAGCATTTT. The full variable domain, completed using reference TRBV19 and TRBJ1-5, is DGGITQSPKYLFRKEGQNVTLSCEQNLNHDAMYWYRQDPGQGLRLIYYSQIVNDFQKGDIAEGYSVSREKKESFPLTVTSAQKNPTAFYLCASSIQAGVRQPQHFGDGTRLSIL.

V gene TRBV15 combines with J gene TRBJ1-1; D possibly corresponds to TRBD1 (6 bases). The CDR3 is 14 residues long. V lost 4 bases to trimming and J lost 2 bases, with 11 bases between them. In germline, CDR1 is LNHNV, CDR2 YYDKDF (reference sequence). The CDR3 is CATSTAGENTEAFF. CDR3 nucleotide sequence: TGTGCCACCAGCACCGCAGGGGAAAACACTGAAGCTTTCTTT.

CDR3 amino acids: CAWSVHGTSFNEQFF. In DNA, the CDR3 is TGTGCCTGGAGTGTACATGGGACTAGCTTCAATGAGCAGTTCTTC. This chain connects TRBV30 to TRBJ2-1; 9 nucleotides align to TRBD2. V was clipped by 0 bases and J by 6 bases; unmatched bases: 6. The CDR3 runs to 15 residues. Germline-derived CDR1 and CDR2 are GTSNPN and SVGIG (reference sequence).

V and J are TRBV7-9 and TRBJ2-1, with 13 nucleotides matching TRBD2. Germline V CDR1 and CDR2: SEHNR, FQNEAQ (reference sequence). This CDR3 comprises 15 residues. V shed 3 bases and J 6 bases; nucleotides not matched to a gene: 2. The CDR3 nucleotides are TGTGCCAGCAGCTTTACTAGCGGGGGGGCCAATGAGCAGTTCTTC. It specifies CASSFTSGGANEQFF. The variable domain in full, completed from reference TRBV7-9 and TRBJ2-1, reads DTGVSQNPRHKITKRGQNVTFRCDPISEHNRLYWYRQTLGQGPEFLTYFQNEAQLEKSRLLSDRFSAERPKGSFSTLEIQRTEQGDSAMYLCASSFTSGGANEQFFGPGTRLTVL.

This CDR3 reads CASSTEAGGLTDTQYF. Here the CDR3 DNA reads TGTGCCAGTAGTACCGAAGCGGGGGGGCTGACAGATACGCAGTATTTT. The chain links TRBV19 to TRBJ2-3, with 10 bases aligning to TRBD2. The CDR3 totals 16 residues. The V segment lost 4 bases and the J segment 3 bases; nucleotides outside the gene matches: 7. Per the germline V gene, CDR1 is LNHDA and CDR2 is SQIVND (reference sequence).